This is a list of T cell receptor beta chains from one sample in a study of tumor-infiltrating lymphocytes in primary liver carcinoma. TCRdb itself ran the multiplex PCR reads through MiXCR, one entry per CDR3 protein. The table records 310,000 or so distinct CDR3 sequences, roughly 61% of them present only once. The specimen sequenced was peripheral blood. The receptors originated from a man aged 40-49 years with primary liver carcinoma and hepatitis B virus infection. CDR3s include the opening cysteine and the closing phenylalanine or tryptophan. The order of the fields is V gene, J gene, clone size, D gene, CDR3 protein, CDR3 DNA. A D gene is named only where the DNA matches it firmly. Clone sizes are given selectively: once, few, many, or a class where the clone is expanded.

V gene: TRBV6-5
J gene: TRBJ2-7
clone size: NA
D gene: NA
CDR3 protein: CASRADRSFHYEQYF
CDR3 DNA: TGTGCCAGCAGGGCTGACAGGTCCTTCCACTACGAGCAGTACTTC

V gene: TRBV10-3
J gene: TRBJ2-1
clone size: many
D gene: TRBD2
CDR3 protein: CAISEYASGENEQFF
CDR3 DNA: TGTGCCATCAGTGAGTACGCTAGCGGGGAGAATGAGCAGTTCTTC

V gene: TRBV11-2
J gene: TRBJ2-7
clone size: NA
D gene: NA
CDR3 protein: CAISTLGERYEQYF
CDR3 DNA: TGTGCCATCAGCACCTTGGGAGAGCGGTACGAGCAGTACTTC

V gene: TRBV5-4
J gene: TRBJ1-2
clone size: NA
D gene: NA
CDR3 protein: CASTPDSGYGYTF
CDR3 DNA: TGTGCCAGCACCCCGGACAGCGGCTATGGCTACACCTTC

V gene: TRBV5-4
J gene: TRBJ2-5
clone size: NA
D gene: NA
CDR3 protein: CASSQGQEQETQYF
CDR3 DNA: TGTGCCAGCAGTCAGGGGCAGGAACAAGAGACCCAGTACTTC

V gene: TRBV11-2
J gene: TRBJ2-2
clone size: NA
D gene: NA
CDR3 protein: CDSSLGVFGELFF
CDR3 DNA: TGTGACAGTAGCTTGGGGGTCTTCGGGGAGCTGTTTTTT

V gene: TRBV13
J gene: TRBJ2-7
clone size: NA
D gene: NA
CDR3 protein: CASSQRTGQRSYEQSF
CDR3 DNA: TGTGCCAGCAGCCAGCGGACTGGTCAGAGGTCCTACGAGCAGTCCTTC

V gene: TRBV24-1
J gene: TRBJ2-1
clone size: few
D gene: TRBD2
CDR3 protein: CATSDTGLAGGKQGNEQFF
CDR3 DNA: TGTGCCACCAGTGACACGGGACTAGCGGGAGGAAAACAGGGGAATGAGCAGTTCTTC

V gene: TRBV6-6
J gene: TRBJ2-3
clone size: NA
D gene: TRBD2
CDR3 protein: CTSSYAKRLAGDTDTQYF
CDR3 DNA: TGTACCAGCAGTTACGCTAAAAGACTAGCGGGGGACACAGATACGCAGTATTTT

V gene: TRBV6-5
J gene: TRBJ2-1
clone size: many
D gene: NA
CDR3 protein: CASSYSGTGTYNEQFF
CDR3 DNA: TGTGCCAGCAGTTACTCGGGCACCGGTACCTACAATGAGCAGTTCTTC

V gene: TRBV11-2
J gene: TRBJ2-1
clone size: NA
D gene: TRBD2
CDR3 protein: CASMLAGVPGSEQFF
CDR3 DNA: TGTGCCAGTATGTTAGCGGGAGTTCCGGGGAGTGAGCAGTTCTTC

V gene: TRBV6-5
J gene: TRBJ2-7
clone size: many
D gene: TRBD2
CDR3 protein: CASSYTSGRAENYEQYF
CDR3 DNA: TGTGCCAGCAGTTACACTAGCGGGAGGGCCGAAAATTACGAGCAGTACTTC

V gene: TRBV12-3/TRBV12-4
J gene: TRBJ1-1
clone size: once
D gene: TRBD1
CDR3 protein: CASSLGTGVPEALF
CDR3 DNA: TGTGCCAGCAGTTTAGGAACAGGGGTCCCTGAAGCTTTATTT

V gene: TRBV12-3/TRBV12-4
J gene: TRBJ1-6
clone size: NA
D gene: NA
CDR3 protein: CASSNRQWYNSPLNF
CDR3 DNA: TGTGCCAGCAGTAACCGACAGTGGTACAATTCACCCCTCAACTTT

V gene: TRBV11-2
J gene: TRBJ2-7
clone size: NA
D gene: NA
CDR3 protein: CASSLDITVNEQYF
CDR3 DNA: TGTGCCAGCAGCTTAGATATCACAGTTAATGAGCAGTACTTC

V gene: TRBV5-5
J gene: TRBJ1-1
clone size: few
D gene: NA
CDR3 protein: CASSREWASFKTEAFF
CDR3 DNA: TGTGCCAGCAGCCGAGAGTGGGCGTCTTTCAAGACTGAAGCTTTCTTT